This TCR beta chain was documented in a study of OX40 agonist ivuxolimab in advanced cancers. Study-level information: The patients received ivuxolimab by intravenous route every 2 weeks at 0.01 to 10 mg/kg. Eligibility rules accepted prior anti-PD-1, anti-PD-L1 or anti-CTLA-4 therapy, and around 40% had some.

Germline assignment: CDR1 SGHTA and CDR2 FQGNSA. The ends were cut back, 3 bases at V and 5 bases at J, with 19 bases in the middle. This CDR3 is 16 amino acids long. General study points: It was not determined which antigens were specifically recognized by the peripheral T cells that had undergone clonal expansion.

This clone occurred a few times. Its antigen is unidentified. TCRdb's copy holds only in-frame clones and misses some; the assay was immunoSEQ multiplex PCR. In the table there are more than 55,000 clones, around 90% of which are singletons. Source: CD4+ or CD8+ T cells sorted from blood, taken in a trial of the OX40 agonist ivuxolimab. The V call is TRBV7-2, the J call TRBJ1-1; possibly TRBD1 for D (6 bases). The source of this sequence is an adult with an advanced solid tumor such as melanoma, head and neck, liver or kidney cancer. CDR3 sequence (DNA): TGTGCCAGCAGCTTCCAAAGTACAGGGAGAGGTACTGAAGCTTTCTTT. This gives the protein CASSFQSTGRGTEAFF.